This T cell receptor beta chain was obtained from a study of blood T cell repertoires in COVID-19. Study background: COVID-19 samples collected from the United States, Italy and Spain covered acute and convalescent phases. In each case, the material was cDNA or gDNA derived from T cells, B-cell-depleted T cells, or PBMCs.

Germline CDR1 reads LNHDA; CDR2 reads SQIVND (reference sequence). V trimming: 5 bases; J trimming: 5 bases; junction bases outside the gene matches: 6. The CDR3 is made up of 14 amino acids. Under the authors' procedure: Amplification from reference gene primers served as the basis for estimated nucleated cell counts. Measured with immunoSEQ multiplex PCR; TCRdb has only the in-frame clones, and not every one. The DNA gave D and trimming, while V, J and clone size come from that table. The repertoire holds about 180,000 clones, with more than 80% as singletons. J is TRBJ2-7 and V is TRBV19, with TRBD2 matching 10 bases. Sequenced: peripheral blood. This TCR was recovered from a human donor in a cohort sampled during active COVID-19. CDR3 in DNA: TGTGCCAGTAGTGCAACAACTAGCGGGGACGAGCAGTACTTC. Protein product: CASSATTSGDEQYF.